This T cell receptor (beta chain) was recorded in a study of blood T cell repertoires in COVID-19. Study in general: Recovered status applied to Cohort 3 donors who had two consecutive negative PCRs. It also applied to those with clearance or with symptom resolution. COVID-19 samples from acute and convalescent phases originated in the United States, Italy and Spain.

The germline V gene has CDR1 LNHDA and CDR2 SQIVND (reference sequence). V was pared by 7 bases and J by 6 bases, with 5 bases of the junction left unmatched. The CDR3 is 14 amino acids. Ten or more counts support this clone. Under the authors' procedure: The assay estimated nucleated cells by amplifying reference gene primers. Produced via immunoSEQ multiplex PCR; TCRdb's table is partial and in-frame only. V and J calls and clone size are copied from that table; D and trimming were computed from the DNA. In the table there are around 300,000 clones, about 88% of which are singletons. The sequenced sample was PBMCs or T cells enriched from blood (not recorded which). This receptor was identified in a woman aged 55-70 years in a cohort exposed to, infected with or recovered from COVID-19 (not recorded which). The rearrangement links TRBV19 to TRBJ1-5; 11 nucleotides agree with TRBD1. Here the CDR3 DNA reads TGTGCCAGTACGATGGACAGGGGGCTTCAGCCCCAGCATTTT. Amino acids: CASTMDRGLQPQHF.